Listed below are T cell receptor beta chains from one sample, sequenced in a study of CD8 T cells in ankylosing spondylitis. TCRdb called the 5' RACE reads again in MiXCR, with one record for every CDR3 protein. This table holds 670,000 or so distinct CDR3 sequences, 15% to 20% found once. The sample taken for sequencing was blood, either unsorted or a sorted T cell fraction (not recorded which). The receptors here all came from a male donor with ankylosing spondylitis. CDR3s include the opening cysteine and the closing phenylalanine or tryptophan.

V gene	J gene	CDR3 protein
TRBV7-9	TRBJ2-1	CASSLGGRSNAGHEQFF
TRBV10-3	TRBJ2-4	CAISESASDAIQYF
TRBV10-3	TRBJ2-7	CAISEFWSGTGKAYEQYF
TRBV12-3/TRBV12-4	TRBJ1-3	CASSLLLTSTTGNTIYF
TRBV7-3	TRBJ2-3	CASSFLGQGARDTQYF
TRBV4-1	TRBJ1-4	CASSQGSESANEKLFF
TRBV4-1	TRBJ1-3	CASSQASGTSSGNTIYF
TRBV5-1	TRBJ2-7	CASSLTGAGPFGEQYF
TRBV18	TRBJ1-1	CASSPGRGVYTEAFF
TRBV5-6	TRBJ2-1	CASSRGGSGYNEQFF
TRBV6-4	TRBJ2-1	CASSLGTGAHEQFF
TRBV5-1	TRBJ2-7	CASSLRTGGITYEQYF
TRBV21-1	TRBJ1-1	CASSKESTEAFF
TRBV4-2	TRBJ2-1	CASSQEVSSGRWNSYNEQFF
TRBV20-1	TRBJ2-3	CSVNEDTQYF
TRBV28	TRBJ1-4	CASRTRGVEKLFF
TRBV6-1	TRBJ2-4	CASSDLNIQYF
TRBV5-1	TRBJ2-1	CASSRDGYNEQFF
TRBV7-2	TRBJ1-1	CASSWGGGVAFF
TRBV7-2	TRBJ2-1	CASSSSVVYNEQFF
TRBV5-6	TRBJ1-5	CASSLLGGDQPQHF
TRBV29-1	TRBJ2-7	CSVEAGGPYEQYF
TRBV28	TRBJ2-7	CASSSPGGGREHPYEQYF
TRBV10-3	TRBJ1-1	CAISQQGSAGNTEAFF
TRBV11-2	TRBJ2-7	CASSLGRATYEQYF
TRBV20-1	TRBJ2-1	CSATPIQEGNEQFF
TRBV12-3/TRBV12-4	TRBJ1-5	CASSPPGSYNQPQHF
TRBV24-1	TRBJ2-7	CATASGWGTLYEQYF
TRBV27	TRBJ2-3	CASSFLGTSGVDTQYF
TRBV6-1	TRBJ1-5	CASRSLQVRGNQPQHF
TRBV12-3/TRBV12-4	TRBJ1-2	CASSFGQGSIYGYTF
TRBV20-1	TRBJ2-7	CSAGAGQAYEQYF
TRBV9	TRBJ1-1	CASSVGPLNTEAFF
TRBV20-1	TRBJ2-7	CSARDSSSGSYEQNF
TRBV6-1	TRBJ2-3	CATQGLAGADTQYF
TRBV30	TRBJ2-1	CAWSVRYVVTYEQFF
TRBV12-3/TRBV12-4	TRBJ1-1	CASSPYGQVGTEAFF
TRBV4-1	TRBJ2-1	CASSLLPTLAGGGNEQFF
TRBV9	TRBJ2-3	CASSLTSGGDTQYF
TRBV7-8	TRBJ2-5	CASSSLGQDRRETQYF
TRBV10-1	TRBJ1-3	CASSTGGPGNTIYF